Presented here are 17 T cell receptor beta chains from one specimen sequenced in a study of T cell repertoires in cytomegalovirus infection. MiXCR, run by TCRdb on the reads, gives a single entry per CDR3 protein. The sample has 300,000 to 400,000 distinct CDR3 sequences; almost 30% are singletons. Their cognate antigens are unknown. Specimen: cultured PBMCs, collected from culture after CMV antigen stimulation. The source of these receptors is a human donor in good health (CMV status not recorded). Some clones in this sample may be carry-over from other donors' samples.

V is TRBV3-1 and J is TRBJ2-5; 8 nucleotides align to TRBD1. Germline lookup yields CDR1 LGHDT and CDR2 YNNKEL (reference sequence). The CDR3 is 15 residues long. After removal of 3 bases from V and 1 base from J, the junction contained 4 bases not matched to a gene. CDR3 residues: CASSHGQGPQETQYF. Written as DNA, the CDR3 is TGTGCCAGCAGCCACGGACAGGGTCCCCAAGAGACCCAGTACTTC.

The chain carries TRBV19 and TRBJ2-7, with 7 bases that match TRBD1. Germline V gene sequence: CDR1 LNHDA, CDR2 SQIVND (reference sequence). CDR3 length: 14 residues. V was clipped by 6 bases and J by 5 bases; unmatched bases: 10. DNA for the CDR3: TGTGCCAGTAGCACCAGACAGGGCAAGGACGAGCAGTACTTC. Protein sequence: CASSTRQGKDEQYF.

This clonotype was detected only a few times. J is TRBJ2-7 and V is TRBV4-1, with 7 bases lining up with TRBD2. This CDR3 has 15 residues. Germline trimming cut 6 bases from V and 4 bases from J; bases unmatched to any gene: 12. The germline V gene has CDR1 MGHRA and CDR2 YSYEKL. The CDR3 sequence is CASRPLAGEGYEQYF. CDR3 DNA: TGCGCCAGCAGGCCCCTCGCGGGAGAGGGGTACGAGCAGTACTTC.

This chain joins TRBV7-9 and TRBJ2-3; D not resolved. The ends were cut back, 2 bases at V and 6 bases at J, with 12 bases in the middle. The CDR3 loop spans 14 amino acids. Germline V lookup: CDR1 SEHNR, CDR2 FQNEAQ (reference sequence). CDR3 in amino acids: CASSLNLEGDTQYF. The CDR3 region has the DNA TGTGCCAGCAGCTTAAACCTAGAAGGGGATACGCAGTATTTT.

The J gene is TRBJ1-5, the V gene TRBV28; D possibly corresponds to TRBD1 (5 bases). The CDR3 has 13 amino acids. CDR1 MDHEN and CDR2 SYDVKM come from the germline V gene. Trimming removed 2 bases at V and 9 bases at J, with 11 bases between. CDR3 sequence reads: CASSLAGLPPQHF. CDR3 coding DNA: TGTGCCAGCAGTTTAGCGGGACTACCGCCCCAGCATTTT.

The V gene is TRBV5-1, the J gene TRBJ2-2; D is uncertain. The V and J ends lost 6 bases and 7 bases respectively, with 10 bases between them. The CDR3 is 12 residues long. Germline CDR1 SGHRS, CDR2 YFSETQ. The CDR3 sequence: CASMTPGGELFF. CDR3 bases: TGCGCCAGCATGACCCCGGGCGGGGAGCTGTTTTTT.

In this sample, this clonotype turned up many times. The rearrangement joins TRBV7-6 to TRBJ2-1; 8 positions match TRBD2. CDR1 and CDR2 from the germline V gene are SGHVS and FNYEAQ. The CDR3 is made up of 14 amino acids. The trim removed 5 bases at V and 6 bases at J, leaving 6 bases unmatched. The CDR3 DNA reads TGTGCCAGCAGCACCTGGACTAGCTCCAATGAGCAGTTCTTC. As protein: CASSTWTSSNEQFF.

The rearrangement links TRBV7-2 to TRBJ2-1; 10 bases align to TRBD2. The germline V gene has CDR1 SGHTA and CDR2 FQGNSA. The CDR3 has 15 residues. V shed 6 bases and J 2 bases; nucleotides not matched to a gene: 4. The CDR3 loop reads CASSLAGATYNEQFF. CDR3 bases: TGTGCCAGCAGTCTAGCGGGGGCGACCTACAATGAGCAGTTCTTC.

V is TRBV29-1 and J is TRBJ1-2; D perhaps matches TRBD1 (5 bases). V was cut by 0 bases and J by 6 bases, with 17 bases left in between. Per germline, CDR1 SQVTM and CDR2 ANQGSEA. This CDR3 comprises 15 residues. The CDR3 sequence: CSVEDSGLVGHGYTF. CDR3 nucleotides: TGCAGCGTTGAAGATTCGGGCCTCGTGGGGCATGGCTACACCTTC.

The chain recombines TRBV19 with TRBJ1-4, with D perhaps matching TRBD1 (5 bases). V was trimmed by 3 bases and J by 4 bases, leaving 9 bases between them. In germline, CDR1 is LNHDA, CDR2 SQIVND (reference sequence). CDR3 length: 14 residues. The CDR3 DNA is TGTGCCAGTAGTATTTGGGACGGTAATGAAAAACTGTTTTTT. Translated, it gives CASSIWDGNEKLFF. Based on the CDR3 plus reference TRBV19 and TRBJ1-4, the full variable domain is DGGITQSPKYLFRKEGQNVTLSCEQNLNHDAMYWYRQDPGQGLRLIYYSQIVNDFQKGDIAEGYSVSREKKESFPLTVTSAQKNPTAFYLCASSIWDGNEKLFFGSGTQLSVL.

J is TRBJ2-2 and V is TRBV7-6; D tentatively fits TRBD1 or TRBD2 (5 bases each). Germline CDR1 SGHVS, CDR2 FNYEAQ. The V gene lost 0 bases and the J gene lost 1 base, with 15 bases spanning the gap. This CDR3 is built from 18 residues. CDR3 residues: CASSLAPWGRVNTGELFF. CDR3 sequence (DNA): TGTGCCAGCAGCTTAGCGCCTTGGGGACGGGTGAACACCGGGGAGCTGTTTTTT.

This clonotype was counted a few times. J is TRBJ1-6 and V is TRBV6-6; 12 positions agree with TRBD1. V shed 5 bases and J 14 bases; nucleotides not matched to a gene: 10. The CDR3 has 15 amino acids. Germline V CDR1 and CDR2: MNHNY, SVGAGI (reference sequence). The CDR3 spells CASSLTGTGGHTLHF. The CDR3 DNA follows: TGTGCCAGCAGTCTCACCGGGACAGGGGGCCACACCCTCCACTTT.

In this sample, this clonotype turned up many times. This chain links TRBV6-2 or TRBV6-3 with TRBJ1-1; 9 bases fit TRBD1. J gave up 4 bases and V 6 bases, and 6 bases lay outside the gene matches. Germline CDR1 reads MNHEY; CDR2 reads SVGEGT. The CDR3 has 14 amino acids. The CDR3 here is CASRLTGGRTEAFF. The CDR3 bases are TGTGCCAGCAGACTCACAGGGGGCCGCACTGAAGCTTTCTTT.

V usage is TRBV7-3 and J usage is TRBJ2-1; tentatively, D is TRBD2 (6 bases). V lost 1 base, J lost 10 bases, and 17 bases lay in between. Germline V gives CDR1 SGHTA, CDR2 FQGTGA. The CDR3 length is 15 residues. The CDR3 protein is CASSLRGEVIDEQFF. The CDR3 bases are TGTGCCAGCAGCTTAAGGGGGGAGGTCATAGACGAGCAGTTCTTC.

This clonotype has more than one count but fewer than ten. CDR3 residues: CASSLKDSTGNTIYF. CDR3 nucleotide sequence: TGTGCCAGCAGCCTAAAGGACAGCACTGGAAACACCATATATTTT. The V call is TRBV4-2, the J call TRBJ1-3, with D perhaps TRBD1 (6 bases). Deletions cut 4 bases from V and 2 bases from J, with 12 bases between. Looked up from germline, CDR1 is LGHNA and CDR2 is YNFKEQ. The length of the CDR3 is 15 residues.

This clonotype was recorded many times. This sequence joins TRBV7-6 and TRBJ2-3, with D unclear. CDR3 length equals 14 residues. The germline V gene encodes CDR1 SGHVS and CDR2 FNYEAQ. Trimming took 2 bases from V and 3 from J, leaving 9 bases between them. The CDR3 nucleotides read TGTGCCAGCAGCTTAACAGAAGCTACAGATACGCAGTATTTT. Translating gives CASSLTEATDTQYF.

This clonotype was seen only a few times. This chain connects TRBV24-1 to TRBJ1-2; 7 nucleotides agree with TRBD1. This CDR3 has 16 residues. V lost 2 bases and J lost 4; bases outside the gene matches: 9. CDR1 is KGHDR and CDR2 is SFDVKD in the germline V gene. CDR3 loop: CATSDSGTATFYGYTF. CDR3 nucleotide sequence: TGTGCCACCAGTGATTCCGGGACAGCAACTTTCTATGGCTACACCTTC.